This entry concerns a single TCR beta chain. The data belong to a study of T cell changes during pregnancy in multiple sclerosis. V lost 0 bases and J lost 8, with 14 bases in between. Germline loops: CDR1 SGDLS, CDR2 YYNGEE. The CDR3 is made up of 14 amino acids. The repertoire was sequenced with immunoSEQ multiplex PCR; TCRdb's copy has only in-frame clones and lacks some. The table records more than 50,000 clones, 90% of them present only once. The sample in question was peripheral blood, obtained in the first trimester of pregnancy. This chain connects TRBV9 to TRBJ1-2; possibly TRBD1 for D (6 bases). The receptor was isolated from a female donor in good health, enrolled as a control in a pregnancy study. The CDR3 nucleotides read TGTGCCAGCAGCGTAGGTTGGGGGCAGCGAGGCTACACCTTC. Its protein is CASSVGWGQRGYTF.